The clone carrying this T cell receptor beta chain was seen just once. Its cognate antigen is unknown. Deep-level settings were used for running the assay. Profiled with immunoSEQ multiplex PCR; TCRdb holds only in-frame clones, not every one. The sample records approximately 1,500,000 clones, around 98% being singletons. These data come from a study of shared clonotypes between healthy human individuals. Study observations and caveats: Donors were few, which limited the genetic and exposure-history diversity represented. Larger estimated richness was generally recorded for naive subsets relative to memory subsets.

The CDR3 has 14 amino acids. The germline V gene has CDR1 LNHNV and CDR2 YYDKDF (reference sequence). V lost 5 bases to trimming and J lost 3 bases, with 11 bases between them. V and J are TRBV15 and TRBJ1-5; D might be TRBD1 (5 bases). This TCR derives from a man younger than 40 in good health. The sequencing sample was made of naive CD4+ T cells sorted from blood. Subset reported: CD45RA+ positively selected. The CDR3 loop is CATSVDSNNQPQHF. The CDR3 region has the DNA TGTGCCACCAGCGTCGACAGCAACAATCAGCCCCAGCATTTT.